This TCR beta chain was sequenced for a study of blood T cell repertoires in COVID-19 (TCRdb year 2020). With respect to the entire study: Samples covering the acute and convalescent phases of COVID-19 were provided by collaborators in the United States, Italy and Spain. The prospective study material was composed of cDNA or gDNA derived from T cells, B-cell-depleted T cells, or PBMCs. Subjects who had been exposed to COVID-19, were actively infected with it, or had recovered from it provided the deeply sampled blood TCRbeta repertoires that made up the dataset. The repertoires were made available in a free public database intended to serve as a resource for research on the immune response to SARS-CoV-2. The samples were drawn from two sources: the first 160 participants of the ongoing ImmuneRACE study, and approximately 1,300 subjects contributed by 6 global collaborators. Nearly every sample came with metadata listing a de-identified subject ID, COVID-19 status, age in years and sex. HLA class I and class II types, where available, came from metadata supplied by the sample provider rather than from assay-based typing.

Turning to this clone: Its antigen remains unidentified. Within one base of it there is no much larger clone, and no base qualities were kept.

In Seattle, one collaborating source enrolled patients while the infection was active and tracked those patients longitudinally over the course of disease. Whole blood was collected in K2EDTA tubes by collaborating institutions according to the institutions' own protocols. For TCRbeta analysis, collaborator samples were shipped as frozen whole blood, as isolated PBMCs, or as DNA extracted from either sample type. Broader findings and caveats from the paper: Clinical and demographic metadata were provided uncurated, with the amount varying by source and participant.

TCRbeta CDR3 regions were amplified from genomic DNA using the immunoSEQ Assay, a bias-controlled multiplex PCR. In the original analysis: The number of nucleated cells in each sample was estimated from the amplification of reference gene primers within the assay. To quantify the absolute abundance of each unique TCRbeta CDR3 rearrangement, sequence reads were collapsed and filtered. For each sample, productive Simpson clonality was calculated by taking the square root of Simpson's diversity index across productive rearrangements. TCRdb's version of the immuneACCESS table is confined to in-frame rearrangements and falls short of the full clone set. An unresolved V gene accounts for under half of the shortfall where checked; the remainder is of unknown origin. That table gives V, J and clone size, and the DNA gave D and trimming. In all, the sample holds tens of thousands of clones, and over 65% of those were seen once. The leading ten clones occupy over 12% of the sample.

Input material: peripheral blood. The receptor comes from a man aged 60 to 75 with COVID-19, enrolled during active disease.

The nucleotide sequence reads as follows: TGCGCCAGCAGCCAAGGCGGAGCGGGAGGGCCCCTAAATGAGCAGTTCTTC. Its product reads: CASSQGGAGGPLNEQFF. The sequence joins TRBV4-1 to TRBJ2-1; 10 central bases correspond to TRBD2. V has 1 base trimmed and J has 7 bases trimmed; junction bases matching no gene number 10. Taken from the germline V gene, the CDR1 and CDR2 loops are MGHRA and YSYEKL. The CDR3 measures 17 amino acids from cysteine to phenylalanine. Only CDR3 DNA remains: 51 bases, in frame from the first base.